This T cell receptor (beta chain) is from a study of blood T cell repertoires in COVID-19. The overall study: Acute and convalescent COVID-19 specimens originated in the United States, Italy and Spain.

Profiling relied on immunoSEQ multiplex PCR, and the TCRdb table lists in-frame clones only, not all of them. This table has 250,000 to 350,000 clones, 70% to 90% appearing once. Germline CDR1 LNHNV, CDR2 YYDKDF (reference sequence). V dropped 0 bases and J dropped 3 bases, with 9 bases sitting between them. This CDR3 has 14 amino acids. This clone appeared once. J is TRBJ2-7 and V is TRBV15; D unclear. This receptor was taken from a woman aged 30 to 39 who had recovered from COVID-19. Sequenced material: PBMCs or T cells enriched from blood (not recorded which). This CDR3 is CATSRDTSYYEQYF. DNA of the CDR3: TGTGCCACCAGCAGAGATACCAGTTACTACGAGCAGTACTTC.